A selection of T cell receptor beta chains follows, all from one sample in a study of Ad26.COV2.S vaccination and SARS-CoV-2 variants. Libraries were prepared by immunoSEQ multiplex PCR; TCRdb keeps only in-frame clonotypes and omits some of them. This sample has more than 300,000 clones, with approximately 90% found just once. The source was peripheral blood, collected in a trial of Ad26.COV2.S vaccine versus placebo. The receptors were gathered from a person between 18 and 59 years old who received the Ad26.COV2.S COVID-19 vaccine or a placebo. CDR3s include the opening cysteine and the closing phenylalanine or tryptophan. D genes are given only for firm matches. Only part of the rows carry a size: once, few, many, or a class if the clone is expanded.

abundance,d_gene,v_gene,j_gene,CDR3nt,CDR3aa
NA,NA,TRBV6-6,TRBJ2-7,TGTGCCAGCAGTTACCAGACCGGCTACTACGAGCAGTACTTC,CASSYQTGYYEQYF
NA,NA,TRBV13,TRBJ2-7,TGTGCCAGCAGCTTAGGCCAAGCAGGGGGGTCCTACGAGCAGTACTTC,CASSLGQAGGSYEQYF
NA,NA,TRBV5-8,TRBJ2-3,TGTGCCAGCAGCTGGGGGAGGACTACCCCGTTGCCAGATACGCAGTATTTT,CASSWGRTTPLPDTQYF
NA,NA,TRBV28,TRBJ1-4,TGTGCCAGCCTCCGGGGTACTAATGAAAAACTGTTTTTT,CASLRGTNEKLFF
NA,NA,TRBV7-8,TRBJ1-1,TGTGCCAGCAGCTTAGCAATGGGCAGGGCGGCCACTGAAGCTTTCTTT,CASSLAMGRAATEAFF
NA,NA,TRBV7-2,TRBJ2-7,TGTGCCAGCGGCGACCTCGAGCAGTACTTC,CASGDLEQYF
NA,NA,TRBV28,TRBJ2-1,TGTGCCACCCTAACGGGGGCTAGCCTTTACAATGAGCAGTTCTTC,CATLTGASLYNEQFF
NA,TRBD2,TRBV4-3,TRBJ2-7,TGCGCCAGCAGCCAAGAAGTGAGCGGGGAGGTGACCTACGAGCAGTACTTC,CASSQEVSGEVTYEQYF
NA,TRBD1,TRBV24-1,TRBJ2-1,TGTGCCACCAGTGGCCCGGGACAGGCTGGCTACAATGAGCAGTTCTTC,CATSGPGQAGYNEQFF
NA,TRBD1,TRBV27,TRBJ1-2,TGTGCCAGCAGAGGGGACAGAACTAACTATGGCTACACCTTC,CASRGDRTNYGYTF
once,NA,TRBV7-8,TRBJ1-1,TGTGCCAGCAGCTTAGCGGGGGGCCTTGAAGCTTTCTTT,CASSLAGGLEAFF
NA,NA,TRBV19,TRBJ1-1,TGTGCCAGTAGTACCCGACAGCCCATGAACACTGAAGCTTTCTTT,CASSTRQPMNTEAFF
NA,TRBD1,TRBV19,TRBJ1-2,TGTGCCAGTTCGGACAGGAACTATGGCTACACCTTC,CASSDRNYGYTF
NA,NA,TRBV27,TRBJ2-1,TGTGCCAGCAAGACTAATGGGTTCAGCTCCTACAATGAGCAGTTCTTC,CASKTNGFSSYNEQFF
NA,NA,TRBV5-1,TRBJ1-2,TGCGCCAGCAGCTTGGAGACGTCAAACTATGGCTACACCTTC,CASSLETSNYGYTF
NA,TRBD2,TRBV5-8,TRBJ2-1,TGTGCCAGCACTTCGGGGGGGGCATTCGGCTCGGTCTTC,CASTSGGAFGSVF
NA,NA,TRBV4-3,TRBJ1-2,TGCGCCAGCAGCCAAGCGTGGGACCTTAACTATGGCTACACCTTC,CASSQAWDLNYGYTF
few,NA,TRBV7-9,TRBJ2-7,TGTGCCAGCAGCTTAGACGCTCGAATCTCCTACGAGCAGTACTTC,CASSLDARISYEQYF
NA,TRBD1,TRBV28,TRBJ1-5,TGTGCCAGCAGTTTTCCAGGGGGGAGCAATCAGCCCCAGCATTTT,CASSFPGGSNQPQHF
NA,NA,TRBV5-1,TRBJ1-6,TGCGCCAGCAGCTTGGAGGGTATGGGGGAAGGTTCACCCCTCCACTTT,CASSLEGMGEGSPLHF
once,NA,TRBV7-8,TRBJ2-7,TGTGCCAGCAGCTTAGCGACTACGGCATACGAGCAGTACTTC,CASSLATTAYEQYF
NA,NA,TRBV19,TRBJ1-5,TGTGCCAGTAGTATCGAGAACTTACTAATTCAGCCCCAGCATTTT,CASSIENLLIQPQHF
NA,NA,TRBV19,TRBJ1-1,TGTGCCAGTAGAGCCGGTAACCGGGGCCGGAACACTGAAGCTTTCTTT,CASRAGNRGRNTEAFF
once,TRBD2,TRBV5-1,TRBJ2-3,TGCGCCAGCAGCTCCGGACTAGCGGGAGTCACAGATACGCAGTATTTT,CASSSGLAGVTDTQYF
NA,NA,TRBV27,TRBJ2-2,TGTGCCAGCAGTTTCTCCACCCTCCGGGACTGGAACACCGGGGAGCTGTTTTTT,CASSFSTLRDWNTGELFF
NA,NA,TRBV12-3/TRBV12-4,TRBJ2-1,TGTGCCAGCAGTTTAACCCAGAATGAGCAGTTCTTC,CASSLTQNEQFF
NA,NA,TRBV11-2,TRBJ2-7,TGTGCCAGCAGCTTCGCAGGGAATGTTTACGAGCAGTACTTC,CASSFAGNVYEQYF
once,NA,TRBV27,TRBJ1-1,TGTGCCAGCACCCCCTCGGGCGACTTGTTTGAAGCTTTCTTT,CASTPSGDLFEAFF
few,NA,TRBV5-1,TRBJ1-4,TGCGCCAGCAGCTTGGCCGACGGGGCAACTAATGAAAAACTGTTTTTT,CASSLADGATNEKLFF
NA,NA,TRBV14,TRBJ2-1,TGTGCCAGCAGCCACTTAGTGATCGGCAGGGGGGCCAATGAGCAGTTCTTC,CASSHLVIGRGANEQFF
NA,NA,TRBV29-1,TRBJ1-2,TGCAGCGTCGAGATCCGGAACTATGGCTACACCTTC,CSVEIRNYGYTF
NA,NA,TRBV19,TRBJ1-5,TGTGCCAGTAGTGCCCAAGGGGGGAGGAATCAGCCCCAGCATTTT,CASSAQGGRNQPQHF
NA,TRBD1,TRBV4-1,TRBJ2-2,TGCGCCAGCAGCCAACACGGACAGGGGGAAGTCGGGGAGCTGTTTTTT,CASSQHGQGEVGELFF
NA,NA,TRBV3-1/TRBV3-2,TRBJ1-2,TGTGCCAGCAGCCCGCTGCGGGGGAGATATGGCTACACCTTC,CASSPLRGRYGYTF
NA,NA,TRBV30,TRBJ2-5,TGTGCCTGGAGCATAGGTGGGAACCAAGAGACCCAGTACTTC,CAWSIGGNQETQYF
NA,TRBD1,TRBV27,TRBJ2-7,TGTGCCAGCAGTTTAAAAAATCCGGGACAGGGAACCTACGAGCAGTACTTC,CASSLKNPGQGTYEQYF
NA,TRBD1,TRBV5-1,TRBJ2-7,TGCGCCAGCAGCGCGGGACAGGGGGCTAGCTACGAGCAGTACTTC,CASSAGQGASYEQYF
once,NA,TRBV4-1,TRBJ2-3,TGCGCCAGCAGCCAAGAATATCCTGCCCCAGATACGCAGTATTTT,CASSQEYPAPDTQYF
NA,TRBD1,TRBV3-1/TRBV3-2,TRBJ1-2,TGTGCCAGCAGCCACGGGACAGGGACCCCGAACTATGGCTACACCTTC,CASSHGTGTPNYGYTF
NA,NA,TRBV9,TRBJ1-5,TGTGCCAGCAGGGAAGACGATAATCAGCCCCAGCATTTT,CASREDDNQPQHF
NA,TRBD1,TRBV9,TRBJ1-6,TGTGCCAGCAGCCATACAGGGGGCGAGGATTCACCCCTCCACTTT,CASSHTGGEDSPLHF
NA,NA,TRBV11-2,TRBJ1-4,TGTGCCAGCAGCTTAGATCTCGCAGGGGCACAATTTTTT,CASSLDLAGAQFF